This T cell receptor beta chain came from a study of blood T cell repertoires in COVID-19. Study background: Material from acute and convalescent COVID-19 was sourced from the United States, Italy and Spain.

With V trimmed by 2 bases and J by 3 bases, 9 bases remained unmatched. This CDR3 is built from 17 residues. Germline CDR1 reads LGHDT; CDR2 reads YNNKEL (reference sequence). Profiled with immunoSEQ multiplex PCR; TCRdb holds only in-frame clones, not every one. Here the sample spans approximately 230,000 clones, approximately 84% being singletons. Ages ranged from about 18 to 89 years, with residence in 24 US areas. Clinical histories supplied by participants themselves formed the basis of cohort assignment. Before being deemed recovered, Cohort 3 donors had two negative PCRs, clearance, or symptom resolution.

V is TRBV3-1 (or the pseudogene TRBV3-2) and J is TRBJ1-3; 8 bases are a match to TRBD1. The receptor was isolated from a man aged 35-49 years who had recovered from COVID-19. The sequencing input was PBMCs or T cells enriched from blood (not recorded which). The CDR3, as DNA: TGTGCCAGCAGCCAACCTAGGACAGGGCAGGGTGGAAACACCATATATTTT. Amino acid sequence: CASSQPRTGQGGNTIYF.